These T cell receptor beta chains were read from a single sample in a study of T cells after yellow fever vaccination. TCRdb reanalysed the 5' RACE reads using MiXCR and keeps one entry per CDR3 protein. The repertoire holds about 170,000 distinct CDR3 sequences, with roughly 6.4% as singletons. Source: CD4+ T cells sorted from PBMCs, taken on the day of the first yellow fever vaccination. These receptors all stem from a man aged 18 to 30 who received the YFV17D yellow fever vaccine. The CDR3 runs from the conserved cysteine through the conserved F or W. Each record gives: V gene, J gene, CDR3 protein.

>TRBV3-1|TRBJ2-1
CASSPSERGNEQFF
>TRBV27|TRBJ2-5
CASSFGPYKETQYF
>TRBV12-5|TRBJ1-5
CASGLSLSSYSNQPQHF
>TRBV20-1|TRBJ2-7
CSPWRSEQYF
>TRBV4-3|TRBJ2-6
CASSQGGQVSGANVLTF
>TRBV7-2|TRBJ2-3
CASSLGGSDTQYF
>TRBV15|TRBJ2-5
CATSRDASKETQYF
>TRBV5-1|TRBJ2-5
CASSLDQETQYF
>TRBV29-1|TRBJ2-2
CSVPGTTNTGELFF
>TRBV12-3/TRBV12-4|TRBJ1-1
CASRGMNTEAFF
>TRBV7-6|TRBJ2-5
CASSFGGGIAETQYF
>TRBV12-3/TRBV12-4|TRBJ1-2
CASSLGEYGYTF
>TRBV19|TRBJ2-3
CASSLTRDPTDTQYF
>TRBV20-1|TRBJ2-5
CSARGDRGRETQYF
>TRBV5-6|TRBJ2-1
CASSPQTGSTYNEQFF
>TRBV2|TRBJ2-1
CASSAVPEAEQFF
>TRBV30|TRBJ2-2
CAWSVGSSDTGELFF
>TRBV12-3/TRBV12-4|TRBJ1-2
CASRAGQGNYGYTF